Presented here are 7 T cell receptor beta chains from one specimen sequenced in a study of blood T cell repertoires in COVID-19. Assay used: immunoSEQ multiplex PCR; TCRdb lists only in-frame clones, some missing. The sample has about 170,000 clones, 92% seen once; the top ten hold roughly 4.8%. Sequencing was done on a sample of peripheral blood. The receptor set was obtained from a man aged 25 to 45 with COVID-19, enrolled during active disease.

The V gene is TRBV28, the J gene TRBJ2-7, with D perhaps TRBD1 (6 bases). The ends were cut back, 5 bases at V and 0 bases at J, with 20 bases in the middle. The CDR3 is 17 amino acids. Germline CDR1 and CDR2: MDHEN and SYDVKM. The CDR3 is CASSIGQGNKISYEQYF. DNA for the CDR3: TGTGCCAGCAGTATTGGCCAGGGGAACAAGATCTCCTACGAGCAGTACTTC.

The chain has TRBV12-3 or TRBV12-4 and TRBJ2-7; the D is unclear. The V end was cut by 5 bases, the J end by 1 base, with 9 bases between. The CDR3 is 13 amino acids. The CDR3 loop is CASSAVLSYEQYF. DNA for the CDR3: TGTGCCAGCAGTGCGGTCCTTTCCTACGAGCAGTACTTC.

The V and J genes are TRBV5-5 and TRBJ2-1; a weak D match, TRBD1 (5 bases). V dropped 2 bases and J dropped 9 bases, with 12 bases sitting between them. This CDR3 region has 13 residues. Germline values: CDR1 SGHKS, CDR2 YYEKEE (reference sequence). This chain's CDR3 is CASSLGVEREQFF. The DNA of the CDR3 is TGTGCCAGCAGCTTAGGGGTGGAGCGTGAGCAGTTCTTC.

The chain employs TRBV6-5 and TRBJ1-2; D possibly corresponds to TRBD1 (6 bases). The CDR3 extends over 13 amino acids. Trimming cost V 2 bases and J 8 bases, with 12 bases left between them. Per germline, CDR1 MNHEY and CDR2 SVGAGI. CDR3 coding DNA: TGTGCCAGCAGTTACGGGGACAAAGAGGGCTACACCTTC. Translating gives CASSYGDKEGYTF.

This sequence joins TRBV7-8 and TRBJ1-1; no firm D call. Trimming took off 6 bases at V and 4 bases at J, with 18 bases between the two ends. The V gene's germline CDR1 is SGHVS and CDR2 FQNEAQ. CDR3 length: 15 residues. CDR3 bases: TGTGCCAGCAGTCCCGGGTCGGGGTTGGGCACTGAAGCTTTCTTT. Translated, it gives CASSPGSGLGTEAFF.

The chain recombines TRBV7-9 with TRBJ1-5; 9 nucleotides line up with TRBD1. The ends lost 5 bases at V and 6 bases at J; junction bases unmatched: 11. The CDR3 is 16 amino acids. The germline gives CDR1 SEHNR, CDR2 FQNEAQ (reference sequence). Here the CDR3 DNA reads TGTGCCAGCAGCGAGACAGGGGGTGGCGGATTTCAGCCCCAGCATTTT. It codes for CASSETGGGGFQPQHF.

CDR3 sequence reads: CASSYGVAGGPSTDTQYF. The CDR3 DNA is TGTGCCAGCAGCTATGGGGTAGCGGGGGGCCCCAGCACAGATACGCAGTATTTT. The V and J genes are TRBV7-9 and TRBJ2-3; 10 bases agree with TRBD2. V was clipped by 4 bases and J by 0 bases; unmatched bases: 10. The CDR3 is 18 amino acids. Germline CDR1 reads SEHNR; CDR2 reads FQNEAQ (reference sequence).